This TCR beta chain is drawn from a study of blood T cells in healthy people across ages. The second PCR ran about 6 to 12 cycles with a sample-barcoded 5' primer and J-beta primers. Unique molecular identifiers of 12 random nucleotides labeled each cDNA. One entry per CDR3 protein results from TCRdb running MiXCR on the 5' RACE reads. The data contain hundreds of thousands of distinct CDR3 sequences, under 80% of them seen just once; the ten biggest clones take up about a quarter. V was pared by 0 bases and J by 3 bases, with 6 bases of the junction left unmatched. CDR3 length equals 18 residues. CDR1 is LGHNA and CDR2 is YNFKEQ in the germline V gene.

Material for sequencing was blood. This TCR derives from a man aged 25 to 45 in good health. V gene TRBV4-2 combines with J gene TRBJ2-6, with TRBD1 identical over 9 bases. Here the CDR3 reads CASSQEAGQGIGANVLTF. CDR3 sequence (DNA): TGTGCCAGCAGCCAAGAGGCGGGACAGGGAATTGGGGCCAACGTCCTGACTTTC.